This T cell receptor beta chain was identified during a study of cytomegalovirus exposure and HLA in healthy donors. As for this clone: The target antigen is unknown.

Here immunoSEQ multiplex PCR was the method, and the copy in TCRdb shows in-frame clones only, minus some. The sample has about 360,000 clones, 75% to 90% seen once; the top ten hold roughly 0.75%. Points from the study as a whole: While the bulk of TCR sequences proved rare, some public TCRs turned up in many donors. The classifier reportedly diagnosed cytomegalovirus status with high specificity and sensitivity. The study labeled about 160 TCR beta chains cytomegalovirus-associated.

Looked up from germline, CDR1 is MNHNS and CDR2 is SASEGT. The J segment lost 4 bases and the V segment lost 1 base, leaving 11 bases of the junction unmatched. CDR3 length: 17 amino acids. The receptor's source is a young woman in good health and CMV-seronegative. The specimen was PBMCs. V gene TRBV6-1 combines with J gene TRBJ2-7; 9 nucleotides match TRBD2. In DNA, the CDR3 is TGTGCCAGCAGTGAAGGACGCGTAGCGGGAGATAAATACGAGCAGTACTTC. It translates to CASSEGRVAGDKYEQYF.